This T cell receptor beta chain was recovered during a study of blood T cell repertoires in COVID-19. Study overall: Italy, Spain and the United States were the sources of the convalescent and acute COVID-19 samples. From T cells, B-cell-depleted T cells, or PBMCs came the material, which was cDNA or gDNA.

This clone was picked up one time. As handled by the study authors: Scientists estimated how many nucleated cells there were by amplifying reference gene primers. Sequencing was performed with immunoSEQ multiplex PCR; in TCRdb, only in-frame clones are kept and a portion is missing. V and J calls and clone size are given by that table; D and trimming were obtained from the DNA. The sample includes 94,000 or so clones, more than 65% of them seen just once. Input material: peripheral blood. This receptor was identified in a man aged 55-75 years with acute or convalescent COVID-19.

Written as DNA, the CDR3 is TGTGCCAGCAGCTCCCTGGAGGGTACAGACACCGGGGAGCTGTTTTTT. Its protein product is CASSSLEGTDTGELFF. The chain uses TRBV5-4 and TRBJ2-2; D is possibly TRBD2 (6 bases). The ends were cut back, 3 bases at V and 3 bases at J, with 15 bases in the middle. Germline V gene lookup returns CDR1 SGHNT and CDR2 YYREEE (reference sequence). The CDR3 has 16 residues.